A selection of T cell receptor beta chains follows, all from one sample in a study of response to subunit inactivated influenza vaccine. TCRdb re-derived calls from the RT-PCR reads in MiXCR, one entry per CDR3 protein. The table records hundreds of thousands of distinct CDR3 sequences, 15% to 19% of them present only once. Material: PBMCs from blood, obtained 12 days after vaccination. These TCRs come from a man between 50 and 59 years old who received an inactivated influenza vaccine. The CDR3 runs from the conserved cysteine through the conserved F or W. A D gene is named only where the DNA matches it firmly. Rows give clone size only sometimes, using once, few, many, or a class for an expanded clone.

cdr3_nt,cdr3_aa,j_call,v_call,clone_size,d_call
TGTGCCAGCAGTTTATACAGGACCAATAATGAAAAACTGTTTTTT,CASSLYRTNNEKLFF,TRBJ1-4,TRBV28,few,NA
TGTGCCAGCAGCCCTTGGGCTAGCGGGGACAATGAGCAGTTCTTC,CASSPWASGDNEQFF,TRBJ2-1,TRBV3-1,NA,TRBD2
TGTGCCAGCAGCGTGGGAGGGCGGACCGGGGAGCTGTTTTTT,CASSVGGRTGELFF,TRBJ2-2,TRBV9,few,TRBD2
TGTGCCAGCAGCTTAGTGGGTAGCGCGAACAATGAGCAGTTCTTC,CASSLVGSANNEQFF,TRBJ2-1,TRBV7-2,NA,NA
TGTGCTGACCGCGGACAGGACTATGGCTACACCTTC,CADRGQDYGYTF,TRBJ1-2,TRBV28,NA,TRBD1
TGTGCCAGCAGCTTATGGTTCCTCCAGGGCAACACTGAAGCTTTCTTT,CASSLWFLQGNTEAFF,TRBJ1-1,TRBV7-9,NA,NA
TGCAGTGCTTGGACTAGCCTAGGGGGGGAGCAGTACTTC,CSAWTSLGGEQYF,TRBJ2-7,TRBV20-1,few,TRBD2
TGCAGCGTGCGGTACCCCGGACAGCCGTATGGCTACACCTTC,CSVRYPGQPYGYTF,TRBJ1-2,TRBV29-1,NA,NA
TGTGCCAGCAGCCTAAGACAGGGGGCCAATAATTCACCCCTCCACTTT,CASSLRQGANNSPLHF,TRBJ1-6,TRBV7-9,NA,TRBD1
TGCAGCGTTTTTAGCACCGGGGAGCTGTTTTTT,CSVFSTGELFF,TRBJ2-2,TRBV29-1,NA,NA
TGCGCCAGCAGCCAGAGCGGGGGGAGAGATACGCAGTATTTT,CASSQSGGRDTQYF,TRBJ2-3,TRBV5-1,few,TRBD2
TGTGCCAGCAGCTTAGTCTTGTATGATCCGAACACCGGGGAGCTGTTTTTT,CASSLVLYDPNTGELFF,TRBJ2-2,TRBV7-2,few,NA
TGTGCCAGCAGCCAAGGGACAGGGGGCCTCACAGATACGCAGTATTTT,CASSQGTGGLTDTQYF,TRBJ2-3,TRBV3-1,few,TRBD1
TGTGCCATCGGGCGGGCAGGAGGGGCCAACGTCCTGACTTTC,CAIGRAGGANVLTF,TRBJ2-6,TRBV10-3,few,NA
TGTGCCAGTAAGCTAGCGGGGGATCCCTCGCCCCACAATGAGCAGTTCTTC,CASKLAGDPSPHNEQFF,TRBJ2-1,TRBV6-1,NA,TRBD2
TGTGCCAGCAGCTCACTCAAGCTCCTTAATGAAAAACTGTTTTTT,CASSSLKLLNEKLFF,TRBJ1-4,TRBV6-5,NA,NA
TGTGCCAGCAGTTACTCGAGAAGGCAGGGACGGGCAACTAATGAAAAACTGTTTTTT,CASSYSRRQGRATNEKLFF,TRBJ1-4,TRBV6-5,few,NA
TGCGCCAGCAGCCAAGATCTGAGAGGGGGCCGTCATACGCAGTATTTT,CASSQDLRGGRHTQYF,TRBJ2-3,TRBV4-3,NA,TRBD1
TGTGCCAGCACCATGACGGAAGGACTAGCGGGGTACTACGAGCAGTACTTC,CASTMTEGLAGYYEQYF,TRBJ2-7,TRBV28,few,TRBD2
TGTGCCAGCAGCCAAGGTGGAGCCAAAAACATTCAGTACTTC,CASSQGGAKNIQYF,TRBJ2-4,TRBV4-2,many,NA
TGTGCCAGCAGCTTAGTTGGCGGGAGGGCCTCTGGGGAGCAGTACTTC,CASSLVGGRASGEQYF,TRBJ2-7,TRBV11-2,few,TRBD2
TGTGCCAGCAGCCCGTCCATGGGACTGGCGCAGTATTTT,CASSPSMGLAQYF,TRBJ2-3,TRBV7-2,many,NA
TGTGCCAGCAGCTTAGACGTCGGCTCAGATACGCAGTATTTT,CASSLDVGSDTQYF,TRBJ2-3,TRBV7-2,NA,NA
TGTGCCAGCTCACCACCGCAGGTCCCAGCTAACTATGGCTACACCTTC,CASSPPQVPANYGYTF,TRBJ1-2,TRBV18,NA,NA
TGTGCCACCAGCAGAGAAGGAGGCAGGTTTGGAAACACCATATATTTT,CATSREGGRFGNTIYF,TRBJ1-3,TRBV15,few,NA
TGCAGCGTTGAAGATCCCCCCCCTAGGGAGGTAGATACGCAGTATTTT,CSVEDPPPREVDTQYF,TRBJ2-3,TRBV29-1,NA,NA
TGCGCCAGCAGCCAAATCTCCGGACAGAGCTATGGCTACACCTTC,CASSQISGQSYGYTF,TRBJ1-2,TRBV5-1,few,NA
TGCGCCAGCAACGGACAGGCCACAGATACGCAGTATTTT,CASNGQATDTQYF,TRBJ2-3,TRBV10-1,few,TRBD1
TGTGCCATCACAGGACACCTGAACACTGAAGCTTTCTTT,CAITGHLNTEAFF,TRBJ1-1,TRBV10-3,few,NA
TGTGCCAGCAGTGGGGACTGGGGTTTGGAGACCCAGTACTTC,CASSGDWGLETQYF,TRBJ2-5,TRBV2,few,NA
TGTGCCAGCTCGGAGGGGGACAGGGGAGGAAATGAGCAGTTCTTC,CASSEGDRGGNEQFF,TRBJ2-1,TRBV18,few,TRBD1